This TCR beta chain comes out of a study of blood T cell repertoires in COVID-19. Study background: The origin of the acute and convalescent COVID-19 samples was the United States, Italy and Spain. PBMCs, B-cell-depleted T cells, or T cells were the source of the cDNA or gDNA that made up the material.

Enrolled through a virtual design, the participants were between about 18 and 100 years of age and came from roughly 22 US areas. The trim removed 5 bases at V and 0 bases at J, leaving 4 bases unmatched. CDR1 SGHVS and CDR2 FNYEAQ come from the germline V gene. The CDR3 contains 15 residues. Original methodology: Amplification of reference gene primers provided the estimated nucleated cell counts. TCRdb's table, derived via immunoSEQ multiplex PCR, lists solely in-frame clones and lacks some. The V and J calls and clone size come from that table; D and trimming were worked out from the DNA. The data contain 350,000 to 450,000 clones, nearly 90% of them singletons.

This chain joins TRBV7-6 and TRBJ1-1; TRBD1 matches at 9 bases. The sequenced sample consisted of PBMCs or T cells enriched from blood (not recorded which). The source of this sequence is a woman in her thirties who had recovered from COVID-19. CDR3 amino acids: CASSTGQGLNTEAFF. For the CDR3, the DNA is TGTGCCAGCAGCACCGGACAGGGGCTGAACACTGAAGCTTTCTTT.